The source of this T cell receptor (beta chain) is a study of shared clonotypes between healthy human individuals. Background on the study: Researchers assigned three CD4 naive, three CD4 memory, two CD8 naive and one CD8 memory plate to each donor.

TCRdb's copy holds only in-frame clones and misses some; the assay was immunoSEQ multiplex PCR. Of 2,500,000 or so clones listed, around 92% were seen once; the top ten hold around 0.4%. In germline, CDR1 is MDHEN, CDR2 SYDVKM. This CDR3 has 17 amino acids. V lost 2 bases and J lost 1; bases outside the gene matches: 6. V and J are TRBV28 and TRBJ2-2, with 8 bases identical to TRBD1. The sequence was obtained from a young man in good health. Some clones in this sample may be carry-over from other donors' samples. The sample taken for sequencing was naive CD4+ T cells from PBMCs. The subset was: CD45RA+ positively selected. CDR3 amino acids: CASSLIPGQGNTGELFF. CDR3 coding DNA: TGTGCCAGCAGTTTAATCCCCGGACAGGGGAACACCGGGGAGCTGTTTTTT.